These 14 T cell receptor beta chains share one sample of origin, sequenced in a study of siplizumab effects on memory and regulatory T cells. Assay used: immunoSEQ multiplex PCR; TCRdb lists only in-frame clones, some missing. The sample lists around 100,000 clones; 91% were seen once. Sequenced: CD4+ T cells sorted from blood. The receptors originated from a human donor in good health.

The V and J genes are TRBV10-3 and TRBJ2-3; a possible D gene is TRBD1 (6 bases). Trimming took off 10 bases at V and 0 bases at J, with 11 bases between the two ends. Germline V gene lookup returns CDR1 ENHRY and CDR2 SYGVKD. CDR3 length equals 13 residues. Written as DNA, the CDR3 is TGTGCCACCGGACAGACGAGCACAGATACGCAGTATTTT. It translates to CATGQTSTDTQYF.

V is TRBV10-3 and J is TRBJ1-4; TRBD1 is a possible D gene (5 bases). Trimming took off 4 bases at V and 4 bases at J, with 7 bases between the two ends. Per the germline V gene, CDR1 is ENHRY and CDR2 is SYGVKD. The CDR3 length is 13 residues. The CDR3 DNA reads as TGTGCCATCAGTGGGGGGTTTAATGAAAAACTGTTTTTT. It translates to CAISGGFNEKLFF.

The V call is TRBV7-3, the J call TRBJ2-3; D not certain. V was cut by 5 bases and J by 5 bases, with 8 bases left in between. The germline CDR1 and CDR2 sequences are SGHTA and FQGTGA. This CDR3 is built from 12 residues. CDR3 nucleotides: TGTGCCAGCAGCCCCGGCGGAGATACGCAGTATTTT. Translated, it gives CASSPGGDTQYF. Combining the CDR3 with reference TRBV7-3 and TRBJ2-3 gives the whole variable domain GAGVSQTPSNKVTEKGKYVELRCDPISGHTALYWYRQSLGQGPEFLIYFQGTGAADDSGLPNDRFFAVRPEGSVSTLKIQRTERGDSAVYLCASSPGGDTQYFGPGTRLTVL.

This clone was seen a single time. J is TRBJ2-5 and V is TRBV5-6; TRBD1 aligns across 7 bases. Unmatched junction bases numbered 7, after V lost 0 bases and J lost 2 bases. The CDR3 covers 16 residues. The germline V gene encodes CDR1 SGHDT and CDR2 YYEEEE. Written as DNA, the CDR3 is TGTGCCAGCAGCTTGGTAGGGGCAGGGGGACAAGAGACCCAGTACTTC. Protein sequence: CASSLVGAGGQETQYF.

The table lists this clone with a count of one. The gene calls are TRBV6-5 and TRBJ1-1; no firm D call. This CDR3 comprises 12 residues. V was cut by 5 bases and J by 5 bases, with 9 bases left in between. Germline CDR1 is MNHEY and CDR2 is SVGAGI. The CDR3 reads CASSRWGTEAFF. In nucleotides, the CDR3 is TGTGCCAGCAGTCGGTGGGGAACTGAAGCTTTCTTT.

The V and J genes are TRBV18 and TRBJ2-3; no firm D call. The CDR3 extends over 11 amino acids. Germline loops: CDR1 KGHSH, CDR2 LQKENI. V gave up 2 bases and J gave up 4 bases, with 1 base separating them. As DNA, the CDR3 is TGTGCCAGCTCACCATCAGATACGCAGTATTTT. Translated, it gives CASSPSDTQYF.

The CDR3 DNA sequence: TGCGCCAGCAGCCTCCAGGGAGCGGGCACCTACGAGCAGTACTTC. As protein: CASSLQGAGTYEQYF. The chain has TRBV5-1 and TRBJ2-7; the D gene is possibly TRBD2 (6 bases). Trimming removed 4 bases from V and 2 bases from J, with 16 bases in between. Germline loops: CDR1 SGHRS, CDR2 YFSETQ. This CDR3 region has 15 residues. Together with reference TRBV5-1 and TRBJ2-7, the CDR3 gives the full variable domain: KAGVTQTPRYLIKTRGQQVTLSCSPISGHRSVSWYQQTPGQGLQFLFEYFSETQRNKGNFPGRFSGRQFSNSRSEMNVSTLELGDSALYLCASSLQGAGTYEQYFGPGTRLTVT.

CDR3 nucleotides: TGCGCCAGCAGCACAGGACTAGCGGGGAATGAGCAGTTCTTC. The encoded protein is CASSTGLAGNEQFF. The chain links TRBV5-1 to TRBJ2-1, with TRBD2 identical over 12 bases. Trimming at V came to 4 bases and at J to 7 bases, leaving 3 bases not matched to a gene. Germline V gives CDR1 SGHRS, CDR2 YFSETQ. The CDR3 spans 14 residues.

The CDR3: CARGAAGELFF. Written as DNA, the CDR3 is TGTGCCAGGGGGGCGGCCGGGGAGCTGTTTTTT. The V gene is TRBV2, the J gene TRBJ2-2; D perhaps matches TRBD1 (6 bases). Germline V gives CDR1 SNHLY, CDR2 FYNNEI. The length of the CDR3 is 11 residues. V was shortened by 9 bases and J by 6 bases, with 8 bases between the two germline ends.

The chain links TRBV28 to TRBJ2-5; D remains unclear. Germline CDR1 reads MDHEN; CDR2 reads SYDVKM. This CDR3 is 13 amino acids long. V shed 6 bases and J shed 11 bases, with 19 bases lying between them. Here the CDR3 reads CASREALRHNQYF. CDR3 bases: TGTGCCAGCAGGGAAGCACTGAGACATAATCAGTACTTC.

This chain links TRBV28 with TRBJ1-5; D not resolved. Trimming left V 6 bases short and J 5 bases short, with 29 bases between. CDR1 and CDR2 (germline): MDHEN, SYDVKM. The CDR3 has 19 residues. The DNA for the CDR3 is TGTGCCAGCAGCCTGCCCCCTCGTAGGCAGAGAAAGCCTTATCAGCCCCAGCATTTT. Protein: CASSLPPRRQRKPYQPQHF. Full variable domain (outside the CDR3, taken from reference TRBV28 and TRBJ1-5): DVKVTQSSRYLVKRTGEKVFLECVQDMDHENMFWYRQDPGLGLRLIYFSYDVKMKEKGDIPEGYSVSREKKERFSLILESASTNQTSMYLCASSLPPRRQRKPYQPQHFGDGTRLSIL.

V is TRBV27 and J is TRBJ2-1; 7 bases line up with TRBD2. Germline values: CDR1 MNHEY, CDR2 SMNVEV (reference sequence). The length of the CDR3 is 15 residues. V lost 3 bases to trimming and J lost 9 bases; unmatched junction nucleotides: 11. The CDR3, as DNA: TGTGCCAGCAGTTTGGGGGGACTAACTTCCCGTGAGCAGTTCTTC. It encodes CASSLGGLTSREQFF.

This chain links TRBV19 with TRBJ2-3; D gene uncertain. Trimming stripped 5 bases from V and 2 bases from J, with 17 bases between. There are 16 residues in the CDR3. In germline, CDR1 is LNHDA, CDR2 SQIVND (reference sequence). The DNA of the CDR3 is TGTGCCAGTAGTCCTAGGAGAGGTCCCTACACAGATACGCAGTATTTT. It encodes CASSPRRGPYTDTQYF.

The chain employs TRBV6-6 and TRBJ2-7, with 7 bases fitting TRBD1. V gave up 7 bases and J gave up 3 bases; unmatched junction bases: 9. The germline V gene has CDR1 MNHNY and CDR2 SVGAGI (reference sequence). The CDR3 extends over 14 amino acids. CDR3 sequence: CASKIRQGDYEQYF. CDR3 bases: TGTGCCAGCAAGATCAGACAGGGAGACTACGAGCAGTACTTC.